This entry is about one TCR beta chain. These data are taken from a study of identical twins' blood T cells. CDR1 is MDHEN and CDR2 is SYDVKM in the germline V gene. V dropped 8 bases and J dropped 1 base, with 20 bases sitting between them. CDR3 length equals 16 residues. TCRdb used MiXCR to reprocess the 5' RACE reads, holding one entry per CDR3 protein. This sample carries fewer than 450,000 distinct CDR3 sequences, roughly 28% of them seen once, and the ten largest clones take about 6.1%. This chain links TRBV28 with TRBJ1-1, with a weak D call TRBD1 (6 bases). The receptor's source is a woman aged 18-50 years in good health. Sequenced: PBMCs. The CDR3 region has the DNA TGTGCCAGCTCCAAGGGGTCAGGGGTCAAGAACACTGAAGCTTTCTTT. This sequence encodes CASSKGSGVKNTEAFF.